This T cell receptor (beta chain) is drawn from a study of control samples from healthy donors and cancer patients. With 6 bases removed from V and 3 bases from J, the gap between germline ends came to 10 bases. Germline CDR1 and CDR2: SNHLY and FYNNEI. CDR3 length: 13 residues. This clone has more than one count but fewer than ten. Sequenced by immunoSEQ multiplex PCR; TCRdb stores in-frame clones only, minus some. The table records about 120,000 clones, about 90% of them present only once. The J gene is TRBJ2-3, the V gene TRBV2; TRBD2 is a possible D gene (6 bases). This clonotype originated in a man between 18 and 35 years old in good health. Sequences were obtained from blood. The CDR3 spells CASRREVTDTQYF. CDR3 bases: TGTGCCAGCAGAAGGGAGGTTACAGATACGCAGTATTTT.